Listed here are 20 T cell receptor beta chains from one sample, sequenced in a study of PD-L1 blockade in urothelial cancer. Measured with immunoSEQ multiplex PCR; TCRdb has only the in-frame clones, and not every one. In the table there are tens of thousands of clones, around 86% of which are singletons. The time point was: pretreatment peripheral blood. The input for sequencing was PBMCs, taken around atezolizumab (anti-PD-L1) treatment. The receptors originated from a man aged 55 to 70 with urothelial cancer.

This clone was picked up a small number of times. The CDR3 bases are TGTGCCAGCAGGGACACAGGGGACTCACCCCTCCACTTT. It specifies CASRDTGDSPLHF. The chain couples TRBV6-1 to TRBJ1-6, with 7 bases aligning to TRBD1. The germline V gene has CDR1 MNHNS and CDR2 SASEGT. The CDR3 has 13 amino acids. With V trimmed by 6 bases and J by 10 bases, 6 bases remained unmatched.

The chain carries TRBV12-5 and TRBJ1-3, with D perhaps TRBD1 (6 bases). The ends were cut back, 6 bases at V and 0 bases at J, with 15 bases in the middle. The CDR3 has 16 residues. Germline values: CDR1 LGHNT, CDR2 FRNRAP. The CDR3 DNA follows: TGTGCTAGTGGCGTAACAGGGCACCGCTCTGGAAACACCATATATTTT. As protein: CASGVTGHRSGNTIYF.

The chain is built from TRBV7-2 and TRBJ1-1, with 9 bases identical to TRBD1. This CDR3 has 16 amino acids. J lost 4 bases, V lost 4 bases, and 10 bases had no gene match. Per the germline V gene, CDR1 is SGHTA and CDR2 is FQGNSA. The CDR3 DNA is TGTGCCAGCAGCTACGGGACAGGGAGGAGGATCACTGAAGCTTTCTTT. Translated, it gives CASSYGTGRRITEAFF.

The CDR3 is CAWTRLFNEKLFF. Here the CDR3 DNA reads TGTGCCTGGACCCGGTTATTTAATGAAAAACTGTTTTTT. The chain couples TRBV30 to TRBJ1-4; D is uncertain. Germline V gene sequence: CDR1 GTSNPN, CDR2 SVGIG (reference sequence). Trimming cost V 4 bases and J 4 bases, with 10 bases left between them. The CDR3 length is 13 residues. The full variable domain, its missing parts supplied by reference TRBV30 and TRBJ1-4, is SQTIHQWPATLVQPVGSPLSLECTVEGTSNPNLYWYRQAAGRGLQLLFYSVGIGQISSEVPQNLSASRPQDRQFILSSKKLLLSDSGFYLCAWTRLFNEKLFFGSGTQLSVL.

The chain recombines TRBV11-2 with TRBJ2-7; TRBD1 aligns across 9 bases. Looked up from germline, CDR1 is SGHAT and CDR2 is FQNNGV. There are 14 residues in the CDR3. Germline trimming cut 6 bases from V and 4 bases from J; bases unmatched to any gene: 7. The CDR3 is CASSPWTGVYEQYF. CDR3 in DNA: TGTGCCAGCAGTCCCTGGACAGGGGTTTACGAGCAGTACTTC.

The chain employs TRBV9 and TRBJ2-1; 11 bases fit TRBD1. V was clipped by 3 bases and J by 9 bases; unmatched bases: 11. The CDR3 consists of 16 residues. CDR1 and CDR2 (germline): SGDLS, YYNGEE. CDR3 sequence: CASSDRTGGMGSEQFF. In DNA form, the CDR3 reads TGTGCCAGCAGCGACCGGACAGGGGGCATGGGCAGTGAGCAGTTCTTC.

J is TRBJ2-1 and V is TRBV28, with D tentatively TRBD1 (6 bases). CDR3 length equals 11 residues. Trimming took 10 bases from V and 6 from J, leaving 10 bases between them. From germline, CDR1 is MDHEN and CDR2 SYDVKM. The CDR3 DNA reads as TGTGCCACCACAGGGTTCAATGAGCAGTTCTTC. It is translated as CATTGFNEQFF.

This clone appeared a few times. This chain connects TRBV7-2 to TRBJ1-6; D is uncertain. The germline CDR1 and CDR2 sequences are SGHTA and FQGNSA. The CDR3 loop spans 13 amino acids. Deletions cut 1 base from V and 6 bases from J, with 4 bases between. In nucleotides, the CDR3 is TGTGCCAGCAGCTTAGTGCGTAATTCACCCCTCCACTTT. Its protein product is CASSLVRNSPLHF.

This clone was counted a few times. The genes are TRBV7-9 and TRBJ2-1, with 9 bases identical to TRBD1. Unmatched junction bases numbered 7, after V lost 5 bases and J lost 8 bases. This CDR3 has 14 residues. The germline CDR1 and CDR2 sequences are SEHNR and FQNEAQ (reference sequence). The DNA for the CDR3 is TGTGCCAGCAGCCCCTGGGGACAGGGAGATGAGCAGTTCTTC. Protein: CASSPWGQGDEQFF.

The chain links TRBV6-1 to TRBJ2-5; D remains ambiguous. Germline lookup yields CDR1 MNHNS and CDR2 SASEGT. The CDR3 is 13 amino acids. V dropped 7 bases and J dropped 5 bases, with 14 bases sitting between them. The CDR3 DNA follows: TGTGCCAGCACCCCCCAGGCACGGGAGACCCAGTACTTC. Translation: CASTPQARETQYF.

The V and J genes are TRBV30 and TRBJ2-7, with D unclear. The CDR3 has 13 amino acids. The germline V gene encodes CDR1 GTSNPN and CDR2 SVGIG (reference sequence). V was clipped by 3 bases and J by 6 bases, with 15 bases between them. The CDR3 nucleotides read TGTGCCTGGAGCTCTGTCGGTAATGGCGAGCAGTACTTC. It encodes CAWSSVGNGEQYF.

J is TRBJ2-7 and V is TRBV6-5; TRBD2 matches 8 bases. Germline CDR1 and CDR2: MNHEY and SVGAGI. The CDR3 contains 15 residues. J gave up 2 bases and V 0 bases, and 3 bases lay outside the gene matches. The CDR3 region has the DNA TGTGCCAGCAGTTACTCTTTGCGGGGGGCCTACGAGCAGTACTTC. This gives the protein CASSYSLRGAYEQYF.

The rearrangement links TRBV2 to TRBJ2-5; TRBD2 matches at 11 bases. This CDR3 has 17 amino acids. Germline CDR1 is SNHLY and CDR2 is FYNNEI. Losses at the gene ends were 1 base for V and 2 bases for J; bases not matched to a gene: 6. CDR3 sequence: CASSEVTGLAEQETQYF. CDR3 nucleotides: TGTGCCAGCAGTGAAGTAACGGGACTAGCGGAACAAGAGACCCAGTACTTC.

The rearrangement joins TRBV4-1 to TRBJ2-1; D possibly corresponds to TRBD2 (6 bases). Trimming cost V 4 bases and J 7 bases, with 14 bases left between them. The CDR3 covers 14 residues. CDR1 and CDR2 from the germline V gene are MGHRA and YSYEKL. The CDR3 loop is CASSPQEEGNEQFF. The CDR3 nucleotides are TGCGCCAGCAGCCCTCAAGAGGAGGGGAATGAGCAGTTCTTC.

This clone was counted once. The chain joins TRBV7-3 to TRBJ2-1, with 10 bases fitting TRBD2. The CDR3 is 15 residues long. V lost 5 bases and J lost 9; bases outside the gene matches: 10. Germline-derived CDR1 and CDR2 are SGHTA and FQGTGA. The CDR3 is CASSVSSGGEFEQFF. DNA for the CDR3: TGTGCCAGCAGCGTAAGCAGCGGGGGGGAATTTGAGCAGTTCTTC.

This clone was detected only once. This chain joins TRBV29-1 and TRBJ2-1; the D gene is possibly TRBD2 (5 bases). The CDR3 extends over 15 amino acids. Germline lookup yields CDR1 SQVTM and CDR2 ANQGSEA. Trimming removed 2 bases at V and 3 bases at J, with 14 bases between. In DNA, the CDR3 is TGCAGCGTTGAATTTTCGGGGAAGGGCTACAATGAGCAGTTCTTC. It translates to CSVEFSGKGYNEQFF.

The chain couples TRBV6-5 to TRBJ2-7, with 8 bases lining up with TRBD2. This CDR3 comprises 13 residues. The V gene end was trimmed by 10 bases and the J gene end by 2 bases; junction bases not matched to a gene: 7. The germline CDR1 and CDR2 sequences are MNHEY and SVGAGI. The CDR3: CATRRGGPYEQYF. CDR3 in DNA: TGTGCCACCAGACGGGGGGGCCCCTACGAGCAGTACTTC.

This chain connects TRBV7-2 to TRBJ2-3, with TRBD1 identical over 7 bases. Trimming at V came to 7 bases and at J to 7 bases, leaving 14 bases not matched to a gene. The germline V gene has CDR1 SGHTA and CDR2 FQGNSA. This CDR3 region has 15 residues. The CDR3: CASTLGGSTGYTQYF. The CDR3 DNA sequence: TGTGCCAGCACCCTAGGGGGCTCGACCGGATATACGCAGTATTTT.

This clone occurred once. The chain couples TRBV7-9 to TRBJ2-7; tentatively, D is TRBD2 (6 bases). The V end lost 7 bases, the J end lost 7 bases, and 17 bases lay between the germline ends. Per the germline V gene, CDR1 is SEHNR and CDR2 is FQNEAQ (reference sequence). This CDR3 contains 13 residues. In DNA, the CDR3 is TGTGCCAGCAATCCCGGAGGGGCGGGAGAGCAGTACTTC. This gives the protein CASNPGGAGEQYF.

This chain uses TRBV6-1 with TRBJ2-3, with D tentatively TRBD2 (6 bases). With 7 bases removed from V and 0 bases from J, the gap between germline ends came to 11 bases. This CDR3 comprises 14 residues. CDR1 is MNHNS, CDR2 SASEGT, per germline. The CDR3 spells CASKEGTSTDTQYF. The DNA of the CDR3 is TGTGCCAGCAAGGAGGGGACTAGCACAGATACGCAGTATTTT.